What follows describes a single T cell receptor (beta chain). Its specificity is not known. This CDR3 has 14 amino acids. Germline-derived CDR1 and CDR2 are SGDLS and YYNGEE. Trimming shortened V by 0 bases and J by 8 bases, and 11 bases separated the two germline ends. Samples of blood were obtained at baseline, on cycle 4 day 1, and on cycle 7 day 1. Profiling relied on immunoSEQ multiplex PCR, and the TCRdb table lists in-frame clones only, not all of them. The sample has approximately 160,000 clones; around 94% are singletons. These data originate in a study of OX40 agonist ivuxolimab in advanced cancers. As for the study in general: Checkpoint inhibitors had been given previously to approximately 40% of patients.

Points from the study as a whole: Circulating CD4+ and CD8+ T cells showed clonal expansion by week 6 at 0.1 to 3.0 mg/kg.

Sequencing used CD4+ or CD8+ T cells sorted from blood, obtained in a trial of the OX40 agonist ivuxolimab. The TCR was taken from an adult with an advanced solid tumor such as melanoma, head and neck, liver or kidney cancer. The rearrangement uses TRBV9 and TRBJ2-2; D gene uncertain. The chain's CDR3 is CASSVASGNGELFF. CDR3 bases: TGTGCCAGCAGCGTAGCCTCCGGAAATGGGGAGCTGTTTTTT.